A single sample is the source of the 26 T cell receptor beta chains below, sequenced in a study of T cell repertoires in ileal Crohn's disease. Sequenced by immunoSEQ multiplex PCR; TCRdb stores in-frame clones only, minus some. The sample has 5,000 to 7,000 clones, approximately 85% seen once. Sequencing input: ileal tissue. The receptors stem from an adult with Crohn's disease.

This sequence joins TRBV27 and TRBJ1-1; D is unresolved. Germline V gives CDR1 MNHEY, CDR2 SMNVEV (reference sequence). This CDR3 spans 14 amino acids. V shed 4 bases and J shed 3 bases, with 12 bases lying between them. Here the CDR3 reads CASSSAMSYTEAFF. DNA of the CDR3: TGTGCCAGCAGTTCCGCAATGAGTTACACTGAAGCTTTCTTT.

The table lists this clone with a few counts. The chain recombines TRBV7-9 with TRBJ1-3; D remains ambiguous. This CDR3 has 14 residues. Germline V gives CDR1 SEHNR, CDR2 FQNEAQ (reference sequence). The V gene lost 5 bases and the J gene lost 3 bases, with 11 bases spanning the gap. In DNA, the CDR3 is TGTGCCAGCAGCCTGAGCTCAGGTGGAAACACCATATATTTT. It yields the protein CASSLSSGGNTIYF.

The chain couples TRBV10-3 to TRBJ2-3; TRBD1 is a possible D gene (6 bases). The CDR3 is 12 amino acids. V was cut by 6 bases and J by 9 bases, with 13 bases left in between. CDR1 is ENHRY and CDR2 is SYGVKD in the germline V gene. CDR3 region: CAIRDYRDTQYF. The CDR3 DNA sequence: TGTGCCATCAGAGATTACAGGGACACGCAGTATTTT.

This rearrangement joins TRBV2 to TRBJ2-1, with D tentatively TRBD1 (5 bases). Trimming took 6 bases from V and 2 from J, leaving 8 bases between them. CDR3 length: 13 residues. Germline loops: CDR1 SNHLY, CDR2 FYNNEI. CDR3 nucleotides: TGTGCCAGCAGACAGGACCCCTACAATGAGCAGTTCTTC. This encodes CASRQDPYNEQFF. Full variable domain (missing parts from reference TRBV2 and TRBJ2-1): EPEVTQTPSHQVTQMGQEVILRCVPISNHLYFYWYRQILGQKVEFLVSFYNNEISEKSEIFDDQFSVERPDGSNFTLKIRSTKLEDSAMYFCASRQDPYNEQFFGPGTRLTVL.

The sample holds a few counts of this clone. The V gene is TRBV5-8, the J gene TRBJ1-5; tentatively, D is TRBD1 (5 bases). Trimming cost V 4 bases and J 4 bases, with 9 bases left between them. The CDR3 is 13 amino acids. The germline V gene has CDR1 SGHTS and CDR2 YDEGEE. The CDR3 DNA is TGTGCCAGCAGCGCAGGGCTTAATCAGCCCCAGCATTTT. This gives the protein CASSAGLNQPQHF.

The chain combines TRBV7-3 with TRBJ2-2; perhaps TRBD1 as D (6 bases). V gave up 5 bases and J gave up 5 bases, with 9 bases separating them. In germline, CDR1 is SGHTA, CDR2 FQGTGA. CDR3 length equals 13 residues. The CDR3 DNA sequence: TGTGCCAGCAGCCAACAGGGTACCGGGGAGCTGTTTTTT. This translates into CASSQQGTGELFF.

The rearrangement joins TRBV27 to TRBJ2-7; 11 bases map to TRBD2. J was trimmed by 6 bases and V by 6 bases; bases with no gene match: 4. The germline V gene encodes CDR1 MNHEY and CDR2 SMNVEV (reference sequence). The CDR3 has 13 amino acids. The CDR3 is CASRRSGGGEQYF. CDR3 nucleotides: TGTGCCAGCAGACGTAGCGGGGGGGGCGAGCAGTACTTC.

This clone was picked up one time. The J gene is TRBJ1-3, the V gene TRBV12-5; D is undetermined. CDR1 is LGHNT, CDR2 FRNRAP, per germline. V lost 5 bases and J lost 3, with 11 bases in between. This CDR3 is 14 amino acids long. The CDR3 DNA follows: TGTGCTAGTGGTCGGGGTTCGTATGGAAACACCATATATTTT. Residues: CASGRGSYGNTIYF.

The chain has TRBV4-1 and TRBJ1-3; tentatively, D is TRBD1 (5 bases). Germline V lookup: CDR1 MGHRA, CDR2 YSYEKL. V dropped 4 bases and J dropped 4 bases, with 8 bases sitting between them. This CDR3 has 13 residues. CDR3 nucleotides: TGCGCCAGCAGCCCAGGGTACGGAAACACCATATATTTT. Translating gives CASSPGYGNTIYF.

This clone has only one observation. This chain's CDR3 is CASNPGLYYEQYF. The CDR3 bases are TGCGCCAGCAACCCGGGACTATACTACGAGCAGTACTTC. This chain uses TRBV23-1 with TRBJ2-7; 7 nucleotides agree with TRBD2. TRBV23-1 is treated as an ORF (open reading frame) with a function not yet certain. V dropped 7 bases and J dropped 3; count of bases not matched to a gene: 6. The CDR3 is made up of 13 amino acids.

The CDR3 loop is CASSWGQGISGELFF. CDR3 nucleotide sequence: TGCGCCAGCAGCTGGGGACAGGGGATTAGCGGGGAGCTGTTTTTT. The chain couples TRBV5-1 to TRBJ2-2; 10 bases agree with TRBD1. Looked up from germline, CDR1 is SGHRS and CDR2 is YFSETQ. The V gene end was trimmed by 3 bases and the J gene end by 7 bases; junction bases not matched to a gene: 6. The CDR3 is made up of 15 amino acids.

The chain carries TRBV29-1 and TRBJ1-3; D ambiguous. The CDR3 extends over 11 amino acids. The V end lost 2 bases, the J end lost 4 bases, and 3 bases lay between the germline ends. Per the germline V gene, CDR1 is SQVTM and CDR2 is ANQGSEA. DNA for the CDR3: TGCAGCGTTGAACAGGGAAACACCATATATTTT. Protein: CSVEQGNTIYF.

V usage is TRBV25-1 and J usage is TRBJ2-3; 13 nucleotides match TRBD2. The junction had 8 bases not matched to a gene; V was cut back by 1 base and J by 4 bases. The CDR3 is 18 amino acids. Germline values: CDR1 MGHDK, CDR2 SYGVNS. The CDR3 DNA sequence: TGTGCCAGCAGTGAATTCCCCGGGACTAGCGGGGCCCCAGATACGCAGTATTTT. This translates into CASSEFPGTSGAPDTQYF.

A few counts support this clone. CDR3 protein: CASSFGIAGGYQETQYF. The CDR3 nucleotides are TGCGCCAGCAGCTTCGGGATAGCGGGGGGGTACCAAGAGACCCAGTACTTC. This chain uses TRBV5-1 with TRBJ2-5, with TRBD2 matching 11 bases. Per germline, CDR1 SGHRS and CDR2 YFSETQ. V trimming: 2 bases; J trimming: 0 bases; junction bases outside the gene matches: 6. There are 17 residues in the CDR3.

The gene calls are TRBV7-3 and TRBJ1-6; possible D gene TRBD1, 5 bases. Germline V gene data show CDR1 as SGHTA and CDR2 as FQGTGA. Trimming pared 1 base from V and 0 bases from J, leaving 13 bases between. The length of the CDR3 is 18 residues. CDR3 in DNA: TGTGCCAGCAGCTTAAGAGGCGGGGCAGACTCCTATAATTCACCCCTCCACTTT. Protein product: CASSLRGGADSYNSPLHF.

The CDR3 DNA reads as TGTGCCAGCAGTTACGCTCCCGGGACTGGGGCCAACGTCCTGACTTTC. This sequence encodes CASSYAPGTGANVLTF. This chain joins TRBV6-6 and TRBJ2-6; D possibly corresponds to TRBD2 (5 bases). The CDR3 has 16 amino acids. The germline V gene encodes CDR1 MNHNY and CDR2 SVGAGI (reference sequence). Trimming stripped 2 bases from V and 2 bases from J, with 10 bases between.

This clone was counted once. This rearrangement joins TRBV25-1 to TRBJ1-5; D not certain. The length of the CDR3 is 14 residues. The germline V gene has CDR1 MGHDK and CDR2 SYGVNS. Trimming removed 3 bases at V and 1 base at J, with 7 bases between. For the CDR3, the DNA is TGTGCCAGCAGTGATGTACAAAGCAATCAGCCCCAGCATTTT. Translation gives CASSDVQSNQPQHF.

This clone was picked up one time. As DNA, the CDR3 is TGTGCCAGCAGTTACTCCCCGTCATCAGGTCAGCCCCAGCATTTT. Amino acids: CASSYSPSSGQPQHF. The chain couples TRBV6-6 to TRBJ1-5; D remains unclear. Trimming removed 0 bases from V and 6 bases from J, with 12 bases in between. Looked up from germline, CDR1 is MNHNY and CDR2 is SVGAGI (reference sequence). This CDR3 has 15 amino acids.

The CDR3 is CASSIMDTQYF. CDR3 sequence (DNA): TGTGCCAGTAGTATCATGGATACGCAGTATTTT. The chain employs TRBV19 and TRBJ2-3; unclear D gene. CDR1 and CDR2 from the germline V gene are LNHDA and SQIVND (reference sequence). The length of the CDR3 is 11 residues. V lost 3 bases and J lost 6, with 4 bases in between.

The chain is built from TRBV7-3 and TRBJ1-1; no definite D call. The CDR3 length is 15 residues. Per germline, CDR1 SGHTA and CDR2 FQGTGA. Deletions cut 5 bases from V and 3 bases from J, with 16 bases between. The chain's CDR3 is CASSRYGVEDTEAFF. CDR3 DNA sequence: TGTGCCAGCAGCCGGTACGGGGTAGAGGACACTGAAGCTTTCTTT. Full variable domain (remainder filled in from reference TRBV7-3 and TRBJ1-1): GAGVSQTPSNKVTEKGKYVELRCDPISGHTALYWYRQSLGQGPEFLIYFQGTGAADDSGLPNDRFFAVRPEGSVSTLKIQRTERGDSAVYLCASSRYGVEDTEAFFGQGTRLTVV.

The chain carries TRBV18 and TRBJ1-5; 9 positions agree with TRBD1. The V gene's germline CDR1 is KGHSH and CDR2 LQKENI. The CDR3 extends over 15 amino acids. The junction had 4 bases not matched to a gene; V was cut back by 3 bases and J by 4 bases. CDR3 amino acids: CASSPGGTGNQPQHF. The CDR3 region has the DNA TGTGCCAGCTCACCTGGTGGGACAGGGAATCAGCCCCAGCATTTT.

A few counts support this clone. Other DNA sequences within the sample encode an identical CDR3. This chain uses TRBV10-3 with TRBJ2-7; TRBD2 might be the D (7 bases). The CDR3 runs 14 residues. From germline, CDR1 is ENHRY and CDR2 SYGVKD. Trimming cost V 4 bases and J 4 bases, with 14 bases left between them. CDR3: CAISVDRGAYEQYF. The CDR3 DNA sequence: TGTGCCATCAGTGTGGATCGGGGGGCGTACGAGCAGTACTTC.

This chain uses TRBV9 with TRBJ2-7; the match to TRBD1 covers 7 bases. The trim removed 4 bases at V and 2 bases at J, leaving 9 bases unmatched. Germline V gene sequence: CDR1 SGDLS, CDR2 YYNGEE. The CDR3 consists of 15 residues. The CDR3 here is CASSKGWDSPYEQYF. The CDR3 region has the DNA TGTGCCAGCAGCAAAGGTTGGGACAGTCCCTACGAGCAGTACTTC.

This clone was picked up one time. The chain joins TRBV30 to TRBJ1-3; D gene unclear. The CDR3 consists of 16 residues. CDR1 is GTSNPN, CDR2 SVGIG, per germline (reference sequence). V was shortened by 3 bases and J by 0 bases, with 15 bases between the two germline ends. CDR3 coding DNA: TGTGCCTGGAGGCTAAGGTGGAGGAACTCTGGAAACACCATATATTTT. Amino acid sequence: CAWRLRWRNSGNTIYF. Filled out from reference TRBV30 and TRBJ1-3, the complete variable domain reads SQTIHQWPATLVQPVGSPLSLECTVEGTSNPNLYWYRQAAGRGLQLLFYSVGIGQISSEVPQNLSASRPQDRQFILSSKKLLLSDSGFYLCAWRLRWRNSGNTIYFGEGSWLTVV.

Points on this clone: The sample contains more than one DNA sequence encoding this CDR3. The chain couples TRBV7-2 to TRBJ1-2; 9 nucleotides agree with TRBD1. Germline V CDR1 and CDR2: SGHTA, FQGNSA. V lost 5 bases, J lost 1 base, and 5 bases stayed unmatched. CDR3 length: 15 amino acids. CDR3 protein: CASSGGTGSNYGYTF. The CDR3 DNA follows: TGTGCCAGCAGCGGTGGGACAGGGAGTAACTATGGCTACACCTTC.

This chain connects TRBV6-6 to TRBJ1-5; D is undetermined. The V end lost 7 bases, the J end lost 1 base, and 8 bases lay between the germline ends. The germline V gene has CDR1 MNHNY and CDR2 SVGAGI (reference sequence). This CDR3 has 13 residues. Written as DNA, the CDR3 is TGTGCCAGCACCCCGGGAAGCAATCAGCCCCAGCATTTT. It specifies CASTPGSNQPQHF.